Below, 20 T cell receptor beta chains from the same sample are listed, as sequenced in a study of metastatic and nonmetastatic thyroid tumors. Not a single patient had been given any form of treatment at any point before undergoing thyroid surgery. TCRdb used MiXCR to call clones anew from the PCR reads. The table records around 27,000 clones, 20% to 30% of them present only once. Specimen: blood. The receptors shown here come from a female donor with papillary thyroid cancer or a benign thyroid nodule (not recorded which). Some clones in this sample may be carry-over from other donors' samples.

This clone was detected ten times or more. The chain links TRBV6-5 to TRBJ2-6, with no clear D. The CDR3 spans 19 residues. Between the trimmed V and J ends, which lost 6 bases and 0 bases, there was a span of 21 bases. Germline CDR1 MNHEY, CDR2 SVGAGI. CDR3 in DNA: TGTGCCAGCAGACCCCCTGGGCAGTCCACAACCTCTGGGGCCAACGTCCTGACTTTC. Its protein is CASRPPGQSTTSGANVLTF.

V usage is TRBV20-1 and J usage is TRBJ1-6; D gene unclear. There are 14 residues in the CDR3. Trimming left V 0 bases short and J 10 bases short, with 13 bases between. Per the germline V gene, CDR1 is DFQATT and CDR2 is SNEGSKA (reference sequence). CDR3 in DNA: TGCAGTGCTAGAGACGGCCTCGGAAGCTCACCCCTCCACTTT. The encoded protein is CSARDGLGSSPLHF.

The genes are TRBV6-5 and TRBJ2-1, with 13 bases identical to TRBD2. Germline V gives CDR1 MNHEY, CDR2 SVGAGI. Trimming cost V 4 bases and J 7 bases; bases outside gene matches: 4. This CDR3 is built from 15 residues. The CDR3 DNA reads TGTGCCAGCAGTTGGACTAGCGGGAGAAGGAATGAGCAGTTCTTC. Amino acid sequence: CASSWTSGRRNEQFF.

As regards this clone: One end of the junction does not line up with germline, which may come from a read error. V gene TRBV5-1 combines with J gene TRBJ1-2; D not resolved. Germline lookup yields CDR1 SGHRS and CDR2 YFSETQ. The CDR3 loop spans 16 amino acids. Written as DNA, the CDR3 is TGCGCCAGCAGCCTACGGTCAGTGGAGGCCTTCTATGTCTACACCTTC. Translation gives CASSLRSVEAFYVYTF.

This clone qualifies as medium-sized. This chain uses TRBV10-3 with TRBJ2-6; D unclear. This CDR3 region has 13 residues. V was pared by 7 bases and J by 2 bases, with 6 bases between. CDR1 is ENHRY and CDR2 is SYGVKD in the germline V gene. DNA for the CDR3: TGTGCCATCATGGCAGCTGGGGCCAACGTCCTGACTTTC. Protein product: CAIMAAGANVLTF.

This clone has a count of ten or more. The CDR3 loop is CASSLSGTGGSSYNSPLHF. CDR3 coding DNA: TGTGCCAGCAGTTTATCCGGGACAGGCGGGAGCTCCTATAATTCACCCCTCCACTTT. This rearrangement joins TRBV27 to TRBJ1-6; 8 nucleotides agree with TRBD1. The CDR3 length is 19 residues. The J segment lost 0 bases and the V segment lost 0 bases, leaving 7 bases of the junction unmatched. Germline lookup yields CDR1 MNHEY and CDR2 SMNVEV (reference sequence).

Turning to this clone: Other nucleotide sequences from this sample produce the same CDR3. The V gene is TRBV7-2, the J gene TRBJ2-7, with 8 bases lining up with TRBD1. V lost 5 bases and J lost 3; bases outside the gene matches: 9. Germline CDR1 SGHTA, CDR2 FQGNSA. The CDR3 is made up of 15 amino acids. The CDR3 DNA reads as TGTGCCAGCAGCACACGACCAGGGGGCAACTACGAGCAGTACTTC. Its translation: CASSTRPGGNYEQYF.

This clone was detected many times. CDR3 residues: CASSQDLHPGRAGLTYEQYF. The CDR3 nucleotides read TGCGCCAGCAGCCAAGATCTTCATCCCGGGAGAGCGGGACTCACCTACGAGCAGTACTTC. This chain connects TRBV4-1 to TRBJ2-7, with 7 bases matching TRBD2. The CDR3 totals 20 residues. The J segment lost 2 bases and the V segment lost 0 bases, leaving 19 bases of the junction unmatched. The germline V gene has CDR1 MGHRA and CDR2 YSYEKL.

The sample holds a few counts of this clone. The chain has TRBV27 and TRBJ2-3; 10 bases line up with TRBD2. The V segment lost 4 bases and the J segment 2 bases; nucleotides outside the gene matches: 3. Germline V CDR1 and CDR2: MNHEY, SMNVEV (reference sequence). CDR3 length equals 15 residues. CDR3 amino acids: CASSSGLAVTDTQYF. The CDR3 region has the DNA TGTGCCAGCAGTTCCGGACTAGCGGTCACAGATACGCAGTATTTT.

Concerning this clone: The junction departs from germline at one end; a sequencing error may be responsible. The chain has TRBV2 and TRBJ2-7; 8 positions agree with TRBD2. Germline CDR1 and CDR2: SNHLY and FYNNEI. The CDR3 is 15 residues long. The CDR3 loop reads CAISESRGRPHEQYF. The CDR3, as DNA: TGTGCCATCAGTGAGAGTCGCGGGAGGCCCCACGAGCAGTACTTC.

This clone is categorized as medium-sized (0.01 to 0.1%). The chain has TRBV24-1 and TRBJ2-7; no clear D. From germline, CDR1 is KGHDR and CDR2 SFDVKD. Between the trimmed V and J ends, which lost 5 bases and 1 base, there was a span of 8 bases. The CDR3 totals 13 residues. The CDR3 sequence is CATSAPLSYEQYF. The CDR3 bases are TGTGCCACCAGTGCGCCACTATCCTACGAGCAGTACTTC.

The table lists this clone with a few counts. The junction departs from germline at one end; a sequencing error may be responsible. This rearrangement joins TRBV2 to TRBJ1-2; D is undetermined. CDR1 SNHLY and CDR2 FYNNEI come from the germline V gene. This CDR3 is 14 amino acids long. CDR3 residues: CASSEVRLDYCYTF. The CDR3 nucleotides are TGTGCCAGCAGTGAAGTAAGGTTAGACTATTGCTACACCTTC.

This clone was recorded many times. This chain links TRBV7-9 with TRBJ2-1, with a weak D call TRBD1 (5 bases). The ends were cut back, 5 bases at V and 4 bases at J, with 9 bases in the middle. Germline CDR1 SEHNR, CDR2 FQNEAQ (reference sequence). The CDR3 sequence is 13 residues long. CDR3 protein: CASSPKGYNEQFF. In DNA, the CDR3 is TGTGCCAGCAGCCCCAAGGGGTACAATGAGCAGTTCTTC.

A word on this clone: A read error may produce the germline difference seen at one junction end. V and J are TRBV29-1 and TRBJ2-7; TRBD1 is a possible D gene (5 bases). CDR3 size: 11 residues. Germline assignment: CDR1 SQVTM and CDR2 ANQGSEA. The CDR3 here is CRVDSSYEQYF. The CDR3 nucleotides read TGCAGAGTTGACAGCTCATACGAGCAGTACTTC.

This clone was found many times. This chain links TRBV6-4 with TRBJ2-3; 15 bases align to TRBD2. The CDR3 has 19 amino acids. Germline V gene data show CDR1 as MRHNA and CDR2 as SNTAGT. Germline trimming cut 6 bases from V and 8 bases from J; bases unmatched to any gene: 18. Written as DNA, the CDR3 is TGTGCCAGCAGACCCGGGACTAGCGGGAGGATATCCCTAGATAGTACGCAGTATTTT. As protein: CASRPGTSGRISLDSTQYF.

This clone has just a few counts. A much larger clone differs by one base, so this may be a read error. The V call is TRBV28, the J call TRBJ1-5; 8 positions match TRBD1. CDR1 and CDR2 from the germline V gene are MDHEN and SYDVKM. The CDR3 spans 16 residues. The CDR3 protein is CSSSSGGRGPDQPQHF. CDR3 nucleotide sequence: TGTTCCAGCAGTTCTGGCGGCAGGGGGCCGGATCAGCCCCAGCATTTT.

This clone was counted ten times or more. This chain connects TRBV12-3 or TRBV12-4 to TRBJ1-1; no firm D call. V gave up 3 bases and J gave up 2 bases, with 7 bases separating them. CDR3 length: 13 residues. The CDR3 DNA is TGTGCCAGCAGTTTTTCGACCAACACTGAAGCTTTCTTT. This codes for CASSFSTNTEAFF.

This clone has ten or more counts. The chain couples TRBV7-9 to TRBJ1-2; no reliable D call. V was pared by 4 bases and J by 8 bases, with 14 bases between. The CDR3 is made up of 13 amino acids. CDR1 is SEHNR and CDR2 is FQNEAQ in the germline V gene (reference sequence). The CDR3 bases are TGTGCCAGCAGCTCACTGAGTATGGGGGGCTACACCTTC. Translating gives CASSSLSMGGYTF.

The V gene is TRBV6-2 or TRBV6-3, the J gene TRBJ2-5; D possibly uses TRBD1 or TRBD2 (5 bases each). This CDR3 spans 13 amino acids. Deletions cut 0 bases from V and 3 bases from J, with 5 bases between. Germline lookup yields CDR1 MNHEY and CDR2 SVGEGT. The DNA for the CDR3 is TGTGCCAGCAGTTACTCGGGGGAAGAGACCCAGTACTTC. It translates to CASSYSGEETQYF.

Many counts were recorded for this clone. The chain employs TRBV11-1 and TRBJ1-2, with a possible D match to TRBD1 (5 bases). Looked up from germline, CDR1 is SGHAT and CDR2 is FQDESV (reference sequence). Trimming took 8 bases from V and 8 from J, leaving 27 bases between them. The CDR3 is 16 residues long. CDR3 amino acids: CASLESGGGDYGGYTF. In DNA, the CDR3 is TGTGCCAGCTTAGAGAGCGGGGGGGGAGATTATGGCGGCTACACCTTC.